This T cell receptor beta chain emerged from a study of CD8+CD57+ T cells in acquired aplastic anemia. Study-wide background: The average for DNA from sorted CD4+ and CD8+ cells was approximately 3.2 ug.

Genomic DNA acted as the template from which TCR beta VDJ combination and CDR3 sequence profiling were carried out. One entry per CDR3 protein results from TCRdb running MiXCR on the reads. The repertoire holds tens of thousands of distinct CDR3 sequences, around 82% seen once, with 22% in the top ten. Germline V lookup: CDR1 MGHDK, CDR2 SYGVNS. Germline trimming cut 5 bases from V and 4 bases from J; bases unmatched to any gene: 9. The CDR3 consists of 15 residues. Remarks on this clonotype: Its target is not known.

Study findings and constraints: Patients and controls had in common 25 to 30 CD8+ CDR3 sequences.

This chain links TRBV25-1 with TRBJ2-3; 7 nucleotides match TRBD1. Sequencing was performed on sorted CD4+, CD8+, or CD8+CD57+ T cells (not recorded which) from PBMCs. The source is a human donor in good health, serving as a control. CDR3 region: CASSPRTGGADTQYF. CDR3 coding DNA: TGTGCCAGCAGTCCAAGGACAGGAGGCGCAGATACGCAGTATTTT.